This T cell receptor beta chain stems from a study of a mutant IDH1 vaccine in newly diagnosed glioma. Sequencing used immunoSEQ multiplex PCR; TCRdb keeps in-frame clones, though not all of them. The sample has over 50,000 clones; 90% are singletons. CDR3 length: 15 amino acids. Germline lookup yields CDR1 GTSNPN and CDR2 SVGIG (reference sequence). The V end was cut by 0 bases, the J end by 6 bases, with 17 bases between. This clone was observed once. Its antigen is not known. Noted time point: week 5, during vaccination. Doses comprised 300 ug of mutant IDH1 20-mer peptide each, plus topical imiquimod.

The origin of this receptor is a woman aged 35 to 49 with glioma. The chain carries TRBV30 and TRBJ1-1; D perhaps matches TRBD1 (5 bases). The sequences come from PBMCs, collected from a glioma patient whose treatment included an IDH1 peptide vaccine. The CDR3 region has the DNA TGTGCCTGGAGTGTAAGTAGTCCGGGAGGGGCTGAAGCTTTCTTT. Encoded protein: CAWSVSSPGGAEAFF.